This T cell receptor (beta chain) appears in the sequencing data of a study of glioma-infiltrating T cells. Study outcomes and limitations: CDR3 overlap between tissue and blood was very small.

Turning to this clonotype: The target antigen is unknown.

The CDR3 is 14 amino acids. The ends lost 6 bases at V and 4 bases at J; junction bases unmatched: 3. The germline gives CDR1 ENHRY, CDR2 SYGVKD. Amplification of TCR alpha and beta CDR3 regions from RNA used iRepertoire nested multiplex PCR. TCRdb re-analysed the multiplex PCR reads in MiXCR, keeping a single row per CDR3 protein. Altogether some 190,000 distinct CDR3 sequences are present, more than 30% being singletons, with the ten largest covering 20% to 25%. The origin of this receptor is a human donor with low-grade glioma or glioblastoma, undergoing nonglioma brain surgery, or in good health (not recorded which). The J gene is TRBJ2-1, the V gene TRBV10-3; TRBD1 matches 10 bases. The sample consisted of glioma tissue, nonneoplastic brain tissue, or PBMCs (not recorded which). The CDR3 sequence is CAISPGQGYNEQFF. The CDR3 nucleotides read TGTGCCATCAGCCCGGGACAGGGGTACAATGAGCAGTTCTTC.